This TCR beta chain came from a study of T-cell reconstitution after alpha-beta-depleted transplantation in children (dated by TCRdb to the mid-2010s). Notes on the research overall: T-cell immune reconstitution after TCRalphabeta/CD19-depleted allogeneic hematopoietic cell transplantation in children was quantitatively tracked in the study by means of TCR repertoire profiling.

Note on this clonotype: Which antigen it targets is not known. No base qualities exist here, and no much larger clone lies one base off it.

Looking up the germline V gene (reference sequence) yields CDR1 SGHAT and CDR2 FQDESV. At the junction V is shortened by 0 bases and J by 5 bases, with 10 bases in between. Inclusive of the bounding cysteine and phenylalanine, the CDR3 is 14 residues long. The read is trimmed to its CDR3 DNA, 42 bases read in frame from base 1. The library relied on PCR. The instrument given in TCRdb is Illumina HiSeq 2500. Molecular barcoding was employed in the preparation of TCR libraries, with unique molecular identifiers being used to normalize TCRbeta repertoire quantification. Clones were called with MiXCR by TCRdb after fastp trimmed the public reads at Q25, and only in-frame beta chains were retained. Merged by CDR3 protein, the rows form single entries marked with the most common genes and DNA. The sample table shows about 400,000 distinct CDR3 sequences, and roughly 20% are seen once. Approximately 3.9% of the sample comes from the top ten.

This TCR was sampled from a human donor who donated a stem cell graft to a child with acute myeloid leukemia. Recombination connected TRBV11-1 to TRBJ1-2; no D gene call is confident. Sequenced material: PBMCs from the stem cell graft donor, taken from the stem cell graft. The CDR3 has the sequence CASSLAHRTYGYTF. The DNA reads as follows: TGTGCCAGCAGCTTAGCCCACAGAACGTATGGCTACACCTTC.